The 27 T cell receptor beta chains below were found in one sample sequenced in a study of cytomegalovirus exposure and HLA in healthy donors. The PCR contained 60 Vbeta and 13 Jbeta primers. Using immunoSEQ multiplex PCR, the repertoire was profiled, and TCRdb retains in-frame clones only, with some absent. The table shows 150,000 to 200,000 clones, with approximately 80% occurring only once. Specimen: PBMCs. Every receptor here comes from a man aged 18 to 30 in good health and CMV-seronegative.

The chain uses TRBV27 and TRBJ2-1; 10 bases agree with TRBD2. The CDR3 has 19 amino acids. CDR1 and CDR2 (germline): MNHEY, SMNVEV (reference sequence). After removal of 4 bases from V and 9 bases from J, the junction contained 21 bases not matched to a gene. The CDR3 loop is CASSYLDMLPSGRFGEQFF. DNA of the CDR3: TGTGCCAGCAGTTATCTGGACATGTTGCCTAGCGGGAGATTCGGTGAGCAGTTCTTC.

The rearrangement links TRBV19 to TRBJ1-1; maybe TRBD1 (6 bases). Per the germline V gene, CDR1 is LNHDA and CDR2 is SQIVND (reference sequence). V shed 10 bases and J shed 5 bases, with 11 bases lying between them. This CDR3 has 11 amino acids. The CDR3 loop reads CATTGPTEAFF. For the CDR3, the DNA is TGTGCCACCACAGGGCCGACTGAAGCTTTCTTT.

V and J are TRBV28 and TRBJ1-4, with D possibly TRBD1 on 6 matching bases. The CDR3 runs to 14 residues. Germline-derived CDR1 and CDR2 are MDHEN and SYDVKM. V dropped 7 bases and J dropped 7 bases, with 16 bases sitting between them. The chain's CDR3 is CASTTGGPSEKLFF. The DNA for the CDR3 is TGTGCCAGCACCACCGGGGGGCCAAGTGAAAAACTGTTTTTT. Combining the CDR3 with reference TRBV28 and TRBJ1-4 gives the whole variable domain DVKVTQSSRYLVKRTGEKVFLECVQDMDHENMFWYRQDPGLGLRLIYFSYDVKMKEKGDIPEGYSVSREKKERFSLILESASTNQTSMYLCASTTGGPSEKLFFGSGTQLSVL.

This sequence joins TRBV4-2 and TRBJ2-1; perhaps TRBD2 as D (6 bases). The germline V gene encodes CDR1 LGHNA and CDR2 YNFKEQ. The CDR3 totals 16 residues. Trimming left V 1 base short and J 3 bases short, with 13 bases between. This CDR3 reads CASSQVRDLFYNEQFF. The DNA of the CDR3 is TGTGCCAGCAGCCAAGTCCGGGACTTATTCTACAATGAGCAGTTCTTC.

This chain uses TRBV7-9 with TRBJ1-2; a possible D gene is TRBD1 (6 bases). The CDR3 length is 17 residues. CDR1 is SEHNR and CDR2 is FQNEAQ in the germline V gene (reference sequence). V dropped 1 base and J dropped 0 bases, with 15 bases sitting between them. CDR3 protein: CASSLVETGDPNYGYTF. The CDR3 coding sequence is TGTGCCAGCAGCTTAGTTGAGACAGGCGATCCTAACTATGGCTACACCTTC.

Details on this clone: One end of the junction does not line up with germline, which may come from a read error. The chain links TRBV7-6 to TRBJ2-6; D perhaps matches TRBD2 (6 bases). From germline, CDR1 is SGHVS and CDR2 FNYEAQ. The CDR3 consists of 14 residues. The CDR3 DNA reads TGTGCCAGCAGCGGAGGGGATGGGGTCAACGTCCTGACTTTC. This gives the protein CASSGGDGVNVLTF.

The chain uses TRBV7-9 and TRBJ1-2; D call uncertain. Trimming took 1 base from V and 6 from J, leaving 12 bases between them. From germline, CDR1 is SEHNR and CDR2 FQNEAQ (reference sequence). The CDR3 spans 14 residues. CDR3 protein: CASSLGYSLDGYTF. The DNA for the CDR3 is TGTGCCAGCAGCTTAGGGTACAGCCTGGATGGCTACACCTTC.

The chain recombines TRBV5-1 with TRBJ1-1; 7 nucleotides align to TRBD1. Germline trimming cut 1 base from V and 5 bases from J; bases unmatched to any gene: 14. CDR1 and CDR2 from the germline V gene are SGHRS and YFSETQ. There are 17 residues in the CDR3. In DNA form, the CDR3 reads TGCGCCAGCAGCTTGTCTGGCAGGGGGATGGGAGGTACTGAAGCTTTCTTT. The encoded protein is CASSLSGRGMGGTEAFF.

V usage is TRBV2 and J usage is TRBJ2-1; 11 bases map to TRBD2. V shed 6 bases, J shed 9 bases, and the junction held 10 bases outside the gene matches. The CDR3 has 15 residues. CDR1 SNHLY and CDR2 FYNNEI come from the germline V gene. DNA of the CDR3: TGTGCCAGCAGAGGGACTAGCGGAGGCTGGGGTGAGCAGTTCTTC. Translation: CASRGTSGGWGEQFF. Using reference TRBV2 and TRBJ2-1 for the parts outside the CDR3, the full variable domain is EPEVTQTPSHQVTQMGQEVILRCVPISNHLYFYWYRQILGQKVEFLVSFYNNEISEKSEIFDDQFSVERPDGSNFTLKIRSTKLEDSAMYFCASRGTSGGWGEQFFGPGTRLTVL.

The V and J genes are TRBV6-1 and TRBJ2-1; 10 positions match TRBD2. Trimming cost V 2 bases and J 8 bases; bases outside gene matches: 6. Germline V lookup: CDR1 MNHNS, CDR2 SASEGT. The CDR3 is 15 amino acids. The CDR3 DNA is TGTGCCAGCAGTGAATCAGCGGGGGGGCCCGATGAGCAGTTCTTC. This gives the protein CASSESAGGPDEQFF.

The V and J genes are TRBV10-1 and TRBJ1-1, with unresolved D. Trimming took 3 bases from V and 6 from J, leaving 11 bases between them. The germline V gene encodes CDR1 WNHNN and CDR2 SYGVQD (reference sequence). This CDR3 spans 13 amino acids. Here the CDR3 reads CASSDSSYAEAFF. The CDR3 DNA reads TGCGCCAGCAGTGATTCCAGTTATGCTGAAGCTTTCTTT.

The chain has TRBV18 and TRBJ2-3, with D unclear. Germline assignment: CDR1 KGHSH and CDR2 LQKENI. The CDR3 is 15 amino acids. Trimming took 0 bases from V and 4 from J, leaving 11 bases between them. In nucleotides, the CDR3 is TGTGCCAGCTCACCACCAAACAGAAACCCAGATACGCAGTATTTT. Translated: CASSPPNRNPDTQYF.

This clone was observed a handful of times. V usage is TRBV6-4 and J usage is TRBJ2-1, with D perhaps TRBD2 (6 bases). Germline V gene lookup returns CDR1 MRHNA and CDR2 SNTAGT. There are 16 residues in the CDR3. Trimming cost V 2 bases and J 8 bases, with 19 bases left between them. Here the CDR3 DNA reads TGTGCCAGCAGTGACGGCTATCAGGGAGGTCGGCATGAGCAGTTCTTC. Translating gives CASSDGYQGGRHEQFF.

The rearrangement links TRBV27 to TRBJ2-3; 8 bases are shared with TRBD1. Per germline, CDR1 MNHEY and CDR2 SMNVEV (reference sequence). CDR3 size: 13 residues. After removal of 9 bases from V and 3 bases from J, the junction contained 5 bases not matched to a gene. In DNA, the CDR3 is TGTGCCAGTTGGACAGGGAGGACAGATACGCAGTATTTT. This translates into CASWTGRTDTQYF.

The chain recombines TRBV5-1 with TRBJ1-2; TRBD1 agrees at 10 bases. The germline V gene encodes CDR1 SGHRS and CDR2 YFSETQ. Germline trimming cut 0 bases from V and 4 bases from J; bases unmatched to any gene: 9. CDR3 length: 17 residues. CDR3 bases: TGCGCCAGCAGCTTGGCGTCCGGGACAGGGGTCGGCTATGGCTACACCTTC. Translating gives CASSLASGTGVGYGYTF.

This clone was seen once. This chain uses TRBV28 with TRBJ2-7, with a possible D match to TRBD2 (6 bases). The germline gives CDR1 MDHEN, CDR2 SYDVKM. The CDR3 has 15 residues. V was pared by 6 bases and J by 2 bases, with 17 bases between. The CDR3 nucleotides read TGTGCCAGCAGGATCGGCCTAGCGCCAACCTACGAGCAGTACTTC. It yields the protein CASRIGLAPTYEQYF.

The gene calls are TRBV18 and TRBJ1-1; D gene ambiguous. V was trimmed by 3 bases and J by 1 base, leaving 12 bases between them. Germline lookup yields CDR1 KGHSH and CDR2 LQKENI. The CDR3 is 15 amino acids. CDR3 in amino acids: CASSPRSEPNTEAFF. The CDR3 DNA sequence: TGTGCCAGCTCACCTAGGAGCGAACCGAACACTGAAGCTTTCTTT.

The V gene is TRBV21-1, the J gene TRBJ1-5; whether TRBD1, the table's D call, matches the DNA was not checked. TRBV21-1 is a pseudogene. The CDR3 is 19 residues long. CDR3 sequence reads: CASSKGGRTDTYSNQPQHF. Here the CDR3 DNA reads TGTGCCAGCAGCAAAGGGGGTAGGACAGACACTTATAGCAATCAGCCCCAGCATTTT.

This CDR3 is CSVKLSYGYTF. In DNA form, the CDR3 reads TGCAGTGTAAAACTCTCCTATGGCTACACCTTC. The chain has TRBV20-1 and TRBJ1-2; D is uncertain. The CDR3 is 11 amino acids. The germline V gene encodes CDR1 DFQATT and CDR2 SNEGSKA (reference sequence). V was cut by 7 bases and J by 4 bases, with 10 bases left in between.

The rearrangement joins TRBV27 to TRBJ2-3; D gene unclear. V lost 3 bases and J 3 bases, leaving 7 bases between the germline ends. The length of the CDR3 is 13 residues. Looked up from germline, CDR1 is MNHEY and CDR2 is SMNVEV (reference sequence). The CDR3 sequence: CASSFFGTDTQYF. The CDR3 bases are TGTGCCAGCAGTTTTTTCGGGACAGATACGCAGTATTTT.

CDR3 nucleotides: TGTGCCAGCAGCTTAGGTAGGGGAAATTCACCCCTCCACTTT. Its translation: CASSLGRGNSPLHF. The chain is built from TRBV13 and TRBJ1-6, with D perhaps matching TRBD1 (5 bases). Trimming shortened V by 0 bases and J by 7 bases, and 7 bases separated the two germline ends. Per the germline V gene, CDR1 is PRHDT and CDR2 is FYEKMQ (reference sequence). The CDR3 extends over 14 amino acids.

V gene TRBV15 combines with J gene TRBJ2-1; TRBD1 matches at 9 bases. V gave up 3 bases and J gave up 9 bases; unmatched junction bases: 3. The CDR3 spans 13 residues. The germline V gene has CDR1 LNHNV and CDR2 YYDKDF (reference sequence). This CDR3 is CATSRTGGREQFF. CDR3 nucleotide sequence: TGTGCCACCAGCAGGACAGGGGGGCGTGAGCAGTTCTTC.

The chain combines TRBV4-2 with TRBJ2-7; TRBD2 matches at 9 bases. This CDR3 spans 16 amino acids. J was trimmed by 0 bases and V by 0 bases; bases with no gene match: 3. CDR1 is LGHNA, CDR2 YNFKEQ, per germline. The CDR3 sequence is CASSQEVREGSYEQYF. DNA for the CDR3: TGTGCCAGCAGCCAAGAGGTGCGGGAGGGCTCCTACGAGCAGTACTTC.

The V gene is TRBV7-9, the J gene TRBJ2-2; 7 nucleotides agree with TRBD1. Germline V gene sequence: CDR1 SEHNR, CDR2 FQNEAQ (reference sequence). V lost 2 bases to trimming and J lost 0 bases; unmatched junction nucleotides: 6. CDR3 size: 17 residues. The CDR3 DNA reads TGTGCCAGCAGCTTACGGGGACAGTTCGCGAACACCGGGGAGCTGTTTTTT. Translating it yields CASSLRGQFANTGELFF.

CDR3 in amino acids: CASSFPGTSDDNEQFF. The CDR3 nucleotides are TGTGCCAGCTCCTTTCCCGGGACTAGCGACGACAATGAGCAGTTCTTC. The gene calls are TRBV25-1 and TRBJ2-1, with TRBD2 matching 10 bases. The trim removed 8 bases at V and 5 bases at J, leaving 12 bases unmatched. The V gene's germline CDR1 is MGHDK and CDR2 SYGVNS. The CDR3 runs to 16 residues. Drawing the rest from reference TRBV25-1 and TRBJ2-1, the complete variable domain is EADIYQTPRYLVIGTGKKITLECSQTMGHDKMYWYQQDPGMELHLIHYSYGVNSTEKGDLSSESTVSRIRTEHFPLTLESARPSHTSQYLCASSFPGTSDDNEQFFGPGTRLTVL.

The J gene is TRBJ1-2, the V gene TRBV18; 7 positions agree with TRBD1. V shed 3 bases, J shed 5 bases, and the junction held 12 bases outside the gene matches. The CDR3 has 16 amino acids. Per germline, CDR1 KGHSH and CDR2 LQKENI. DNA of the CDR3: TGTGCCAGCTCACCGCGGAACGACAGGGTTAGGTATGGCTACACCTTC. Its translation is CASSPRNDRVRYGYTF.

This sequence joins TRBV5-1 and TRBJ2-3; 10 positions match TRBD2. The germline V gene encodes CDR1 SGHRS and CDR2 YFSETQ. CDR3 length: 15 residues. Unmatched junction bases numbered 4, after V lost 1 base and J lost 5 bases. CDR3 protein: CASSLSAGGLDTQYF. The CDR3 region has the DNA TGCGCCAGCAGCTTGTCAGCGGGGGGGCTAGATACGCAGTATTTT.